This record concerns one T cell receptor beta chain sequence. The antigen remains unidentified. The data were obtained in a study of T cells after posttransplantation cyclophosphamide. Findings and limits, study-wide: Later blood repertoires were often dominated by clones from the donor CD8+ memory compartment. After PTCy, TRB diversity resembled that of CNI/methotrexate controls. TRB overlap between skin or GI tissue T cells and blood was limited.

Sampled 1 year posttransplant, controls received myeloablative marrow transplants, methotrexate and a calcineurin inhibitor. Sequencing used immunoSEQ multiplex PCR; TCRdb keeps in-frame clones, though not all of them. The sample lists 15,000 to 18,000 clones, about four fifths occurring once. V dropped 4 bases and J dropped 7; count of bases not matched to a gene: 13. The CDR3 runs to 15 residues. Germline CDR1 reads SGHVS; CDR2 reads FQNEAQ. This receptor was taken from a male patient younger than 30 who received an allogeneic stem cell transplant from a related donor, was CMV-positive, and had no GVHD. Some of these T cells may belong to the graft donor. Material: PBMCs, obtained less than 400 days after allogeneic stem cell transplant with calcineurin inhibitor and methotrexate. V gene TRBV7-8 combines with J gene TRBJ2-7, with 7 bases that match TRBD1. CDR3 in amino acids: CASSSRQGSPGEQYF. The CDR3 DNA reads TGTGCCAGCAGCTCGCGACAGGGCTCCCCGGGGGAGCAGTACTTC. Full variable domain (remainder filled in from reference TRBV7-8 and TRBJ2-7): GAGVSQSPRYKVAKRGQDVALRCDPISGHVSLFWYQQALGQGPEFLTYFQNEAQLDKSGLPSDRFFAERPEGSVSTLKIQRTQQEDSAVYLCASSSRQGSPGEQYFGPGTRLTVT.